The subject of this entry is one T cell receptor beta chain. It lacks a known antigen. Base qualities are not provided; no much larger clone lies one nucleotide away. TCRbeta CDR3 regions were amplified from genomic DNA by means of the immunoSEQ Assay, a bias-controlled multiplex PCR. The original pipeline was this. The number of nucleated cells in each sample was estimated by amplification of reference gene primers within the assay. Sequence reads were collapsed and filtered to measure the absolute abundance of every unique TCRbeta CDR3 rearrangement. For each sample, productive Simpson clonality was calculated by taking the square root of Simpson's diversity index across productive rearrangements. In TCRdb, the immuneACCESS table is reduced to in-frame sequences with V and J assigned. These tables do not hold every clone; where another copy was compared, an unresolved V gene accounts for under half, and the others remain unexplained. V and J calls and clone size are those listed in that table; D and trimming were worked out from the DNA. The sample contains more than 85,000 clones, 70% to 90% of them found a single time. In total, the top ten clones hold roughly 18% of the sample.

Reading the germline V gene (reference sequence) gives CDR1 SGHNT and CDR2 YYREEE. Measured from the cysteine to the phenylalanine, the CDR3 is 15 residues long. The DNA shown is the 45-base CDR3, in frame from base 1. Deletion took 0 bases off V and 1 base off J, with a span of 8 bases between the germline ends. This record belongs to a study of blood T cell repertoires in COVID-19 (dated by TCRdb to 2020 to 2021). About the full investigation: Samples from collaborators originated in the United States, Italy and Spain and spanned both the acute and convalescent phases of COVID-19. The material from the prospective study consisted of cDNA or gDNA derived from T cells, B-cell-depleted T cells, or PBMCs. The dataset comprised deeply sampled blood TCRbeta repertoires from subjects exposed to, actively infected with, or recovered from COVID-19. A freely available public database, intended as a resource for researchers studying the immune response to SARS-CoV-2, is where the repertoires were released. The samples were drawn from the first 160 participants of the ongoing ImmuneRACE study and from some 1,300 subjects provided by 6 global collaborators. Sample metadata almost always included a de-identified subject ID, COVID-19 status, age in years and sex. Where available, HLA class I and class II types were taken from metadata supplied by the sample provider and were not determined by assay-based typing. What the study reported, not specific to this receptor: How much clinical and demographic metadata was included differed by source and by participant, and the metadata was provided uncurated.

Collaborating institutions collected whole blood in K2EDTA tubes following their own protocols. For TCRbeta analysis, collaborator samples were shipped as frozen whole blood, as isolated PBMCs, or as DNA extracted from either sample type. The rearranged chain carries TRBV5-4 and TRBJ2-1; possibly the D gene is TRBD2, per 6 matching bases. This TCR came from a woman in her fifties or sixties with acute or convalescent COVID-19. The source material was peripheral blood. The CDR3: CASSLERESYNEQFF. The DNA sequence follows: TGTGCCAGCAGCTTGGAACGGGAGTCCTACAATGAGCAGTTCTTC.